This T cell receptor beta chain emerged from a study of blood T cells in healthy people across ages. Study results and caveats: The authors considered diversity estimates from one million T cells to be underestimates.

There are a few counts of this clonotype. Its antigen is unidentified. Through a sample-barcoded 5' primer and a J-beta primer mix, a second PCR was run for roughly 6 to 12 cycles. Researchers report that a template-switch adaptor with 12 random nucleotides tagged each cDNA molecule. TCRdb independently ran MiXCR on the 5' RACE reads; one entry per CDR3 protein. The sample records 800,000 or so distinct CDR3 sequences, roughly 25% being singletons. Isolated per sample were at least 7 million PBMCs. These data were likewise used in another study, on T cells of mothers and their children.

The sample taken for sequencing was blood. The clonotype originates from a boy between 5 and 17 years old in good health.

CDR3 amino acids: CASSPVAGAVRNEQFF. The CDR3, as DNA: TGTGCCAGCAGCCCTGTAGCGGGAGCCGTAAGGAATGAGCAGTTCTTC. The chain joins TRBV11-2 to TRBJ2-1, with TRBD2 identical over 9 bases. The J segment lost 7 bases and the V segment lost 5 bases, leaving 12 bases of the junction unmatched. Germline CDR1 SGHAT, CDR2 FQNNGV. The CDR3 is 16 amino acids.